This T cell receptor (beta chain) was recorded in a study of response to subunit inactivated influenza vaccine. TCRdb analysed the RT-PCR reads with MiXCR anew, one entry per CDR3 protein. This table has approximately 700,000 distinct CDR3 sequences, 15% to 17% appearing once. The germline gives CDR1 SGHRS, CDR2 YFSETQ. The CDR3 length is 14 residues. V dropped 4 bases and J dropped 0 bases, with 11 bases sitting between them. Broader study findings: Authors suggested few new T cells are recruited by each seasonal influenza vaccination.

This clonotype was counted between two and nine times. Its matching antigen is unknown. The source is a man aged 45-65 years who received an inactivated influenza vaccine. The sequenced sample was PBMCs from blood, obtained about 13 days after vaccination. The chain combines TRBV5-1 with TRBJ2-7, with D unresolved. CDR3 bases: TGCGCCAGCAGCCAACTGGAGATCTCCTACGAGCAGTACTTC. This translates into CASSQLEISYEQYF. Variable domain in full (rest from reference TRBV5-1 and TRBJ2-7): KAGVTQTPRYLIKTRGQQVTLSCSPISGHRSVSWYQQTPGQGLQFLFEYFSETQRNKGNFPGRFSGRQFSNSRSEMNVSTLELGDSALYLCASSQLEISYEQYFGPGTRLTVT.